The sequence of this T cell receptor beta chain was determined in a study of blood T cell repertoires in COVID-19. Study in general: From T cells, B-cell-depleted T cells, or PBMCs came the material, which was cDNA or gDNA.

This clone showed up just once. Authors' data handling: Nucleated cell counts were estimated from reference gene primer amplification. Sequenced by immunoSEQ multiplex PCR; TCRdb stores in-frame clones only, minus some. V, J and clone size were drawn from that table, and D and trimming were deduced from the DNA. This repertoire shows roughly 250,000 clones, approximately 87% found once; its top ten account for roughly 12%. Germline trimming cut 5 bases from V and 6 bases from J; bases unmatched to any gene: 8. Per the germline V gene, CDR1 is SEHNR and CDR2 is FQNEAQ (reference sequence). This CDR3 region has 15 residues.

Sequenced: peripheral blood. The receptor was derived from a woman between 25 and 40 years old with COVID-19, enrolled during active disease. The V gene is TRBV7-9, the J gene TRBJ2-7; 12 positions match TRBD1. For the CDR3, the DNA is TGTGCCAGCAGCCACCGGGACAGGGGGCTTAGCGAGCAGTACTTC. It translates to CASSHRDRGLSEQYF. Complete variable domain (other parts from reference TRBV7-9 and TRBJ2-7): DTGVSQNPRHKITKRGQNVTFRCDPISEHNRLYWYRQTLGQGPEFLTYFQNEAQLEKSRLLSDRFSAERPKGSFSTLEIQRTEQGDSAMYLCASSHRDRGLSEQYFGPGTRLTVT.